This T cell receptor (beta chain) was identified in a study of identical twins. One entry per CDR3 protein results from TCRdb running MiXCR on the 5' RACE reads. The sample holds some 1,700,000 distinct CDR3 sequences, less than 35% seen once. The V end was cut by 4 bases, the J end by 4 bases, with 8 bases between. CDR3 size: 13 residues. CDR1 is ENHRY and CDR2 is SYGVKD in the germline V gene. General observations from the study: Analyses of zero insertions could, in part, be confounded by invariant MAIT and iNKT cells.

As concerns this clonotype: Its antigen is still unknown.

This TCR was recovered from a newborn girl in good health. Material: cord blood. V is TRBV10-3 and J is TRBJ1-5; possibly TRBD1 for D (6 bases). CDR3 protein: CAISVDSNQPQHF. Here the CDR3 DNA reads TGTGCCATCAGTGTGGACAGTAATCAGCCCCAGCATTTT.